The 26 T cell receptor beta chains presented below share a single source sample, sequenced in a study of shared clonotypes between healthy human individuals. TCRdb's table, derived via immunoSEQ multiplex PCR, lists solely in-frame clones and lacks some. The sample consists of about 770,000 clones, over 60% of them appearing once. The sample consisted of memory CD4+ T cells sorted from blood. Indicated subset: CD45RA-negative fraction. Every receptor here comes from a woman in her twenties or thirties in good health.

The sample holds one count of this clone. DNA for the CDR3: TGTGCCAGCAGCTTCGGAGGACAGGGAAACTATGGCTACACCTTC. This gives the protein CASSFGGQGNYGYTF. V gene TRBV5-6 combines with J gene TRBJ1-2; 8 positions match TRBD1. V was pared by 2 bases and J by 2 bases, with 5 bases of the junction left unmatched. The CDR3 is made up of 15 amino acids. Germline CDR1 and CDR2: SGHDT and YYEEEE.

The chain uses TRBV10-2 and TRBJ2-1, with TRBD2 matching over 13 bases. This CDR3 is 18 amino acids long. Per germline, CDR1 WSHSY and CDR2 SAAADI. Unmatched junction bases numbered 9, after V lost 6 bases and J lost 1 base. In nucleotides, the CDR3 is TGCGCCAGCAGAAACCCTGGGACTAGCGGGATATCCTACAATGAGCAGTTCTTC. Translated, it gives CASRNPGTSGISYNEQFF.

In regard to this clone: The same CDR3 also results from other DNA sequences found in this sample. V is TRBV5-1 and J is TRBJ1-4; 8 bases map to TRBD1. CDR3 size: 15 residues. The V segment lost 4 bases and the J segment 1 base; nucleotides outside the gene matches: 3. CDR1 SGHRS and CDR2 YFSETQ come from the germline V gene. The DNA for the CDR3 is TGCGCCAGCAGCACCGGACAGGGAACTAATGAAAAACTGTTTTTT. It translates to CASSTGQGTNEKLFF.

The chain carries TRBV6-1 and TRBJ2-2; 11 bases map to TRBD2. The germline gives CDR1 MNHNS, CDR2 SASEGT. The CDR3 spans 15 residues. V lost 6 bases to trimming and J lost 7 bases; unmatched junction nucleotides: 7. The CDR3 loop reads CASRQLAGVVGELFF. CDR3 in DNA: TGTGCCAGCAGACAACTAGCGGGAGTGGTCGGGGAGCTGTTTTTT.

The CDR3 DNA reads as TGTGCCAGCGGCGATTCGAACACTGAAGCTTTCTTT. This codes for CASGDSNTEAFF. This rearrangement joins TRBV2 to TRBJ1-1, with no clear D. Germline CDR1 is SNHLY and CDR2 is FYNNEI. The CDR3 extends over 12 amino acids. V lost 8 bases and J lost 1, with 8 bases in between.

The chain uses TRBV28 and TRBJ2-7; D tentatively fits TRBD1 or TRBD2 (5 bases each). The germline CDR1 and CDR2 sequences are MDHEN and SYDVKM. The CDR3 covers 14 residues. Trimming stripped 3 bases from V and 2 bases from J, with 11 bases between. The CDR3 DNA reads as TGTGCCAGCAGTTTTGGGGGTAGGCCCTACGAGCAGTACTTC. This codes for CASSFGGRPYEQYF.

This chain uses TRBV13 with TRBJ2-3; 9 bases match TRBD2. Trimming cost V 2 bases and J 5 bases; bases outside gene matches: 8. Per germline, CDR1 PRHDT and CDR2 FYEKMQ (reference sequence). The CDR3 spans 16 residues. The CDR3 sequence: CASSLIAGVSGDTQYF. The CDR3 DNA follows: TGTGCCAGCAGCTTAATAGCGGGAGTATCGGGAGATACGCAGTATTTT.

This clone was seen a handful of times. CDR3 bases: TGTGCCAGTAGTGCCGACTCTGCAACTAATGAAAAACTGTTTTTT. The encoded protein is CASSADSATNEKLFF. The chain joins TRBV19 to TRBJ1-4; no clear D. The CDR3 length is 15 residues. V lost 5 bases and J 0 bases, leaving 10 bases between the germline ends. Germline CDR1 and CDR2: LNHDA and SQIVND (reference sequence).

The chain combines TRBV25-1 with TRBJ1-1; D might be TRBD1 (5 bases). Germline assignment: CDR1 MGHDK and CDR2 SYGVNS. The ends were cut back, 5 bases at V and 1 base at J, with 14 bases in the middle. The CDR3 spans 15 residues. The CDR3 loop reads CASSYTGTANTEAFF. CDR3 nucleotide sequence: TGTGCCAGCAGTTACACCGGGACCGCGAACACTGAAGCTTTCTTT.

This clone was counted only a few times. Other DNA sequences within the sample encode an identical CDR3. The rearrangement joins TRBV5-1 to TRBJ2-3, with D perhaps matching TRBD1 (7 bases). CDR1 is SGHRS, CDR2 YFSETQ, per germline. The CDR3 is 15 amino acids. Trimming removed 0 bases from V and 5 bases from J, with 13 bases in between. CDR3 bases: TGCGCCAGCAGCTTGGCAAGGGGGCGGGGAGATACGCAGTATTTT. This translates into CASSLARGRGDTQYF.

This clone occurred a few times. The genes are TRBV28 and TRBJ1-6, with 7 bases aligning to TRBD1. After removal of 6 bases from V and 11 bases from J, the junction contained 7 bases not matched to a gene. CDR1 MDHEN and CDR2 SYDVKM come from the germline V gene. The CDR3 extends over 13 amino acids. CDR3 in DNA: TGTGCCAGCAGCGGGACAGTGAGGGCACCCCTCCACTTT. Its protein product is CASSGTVRAPLHF. Drawing the rest from reference TRBV28 and TRBJ1-6, the complete variable domain is DVKVTQSSRYLVKRTGEKVFLECVQDMDHENMFWYRQDPGLGLRLIYFSYDVKMKEKGDIPEGYSVSREKKERFSLILESASTNQTSMYLCASSGTVRAPLHFGNGTRLTVT.

Regarding this clone: Other DNA sequences in the same sample also yield this CDR3. The chain combines TRBV5-1 with TRBJ1-4; the D gene is possibly TRBD1 (6 bases). Germline V gene data show CDR1 as SGHRS and CDR2 as YFSETQ. This CDR3 spans 14 amino acids. V was shortened by 2 bases and J by 3 bases, with 8 bases between the two germline ends. CDR3 amino acids: CASSLQGSNEKLFF. Here the CDR3 DNA reads TGCGCCAGCAGCTTACAGGGCTCTAATGAAAAACTGTTTTTT. The variable domain in full, with the rest retrieved from reference TRBV5-1 and TRBJ1-4, is KAGVTQTPRYLIKTRGQQVTLSCSPISGHRSVSWYQQTPGQGLQFLFEYFSETQRNKGNFPGRFSGRQFSNSRSEMNVSTLELGDSALYLCASSLQGSNEKLFFGSGTQLSVL.

The chain has TRBV28 and TRBJ2-7, with 10 bases matching TRBD2. This CDR3 comprises 16 residues. Unmatched junction bases numbered 12, after V lost 6 bases and J lost 4 bases. The germline V gene has CDR1 MDHEN and CDR2 SYDVKM. The CDR3 sequence: CASSRGPSSGRYEQYF. In DNA form, the CDR3 reads TGTGCCAGCAGCCGTGGTCCGTCTAGCGGGAGATACGAGCAGTACTTC.

The DNA for the CDR3 is TGTGCCAGCAGTCCCGGGACACCAAACATTCAGTACTTC. Its translation is CASSPGTPNIQYF. V is TRBV6-6 and J is TRBJ2-4; D is perhaps TRBD1 (6 bases). Deletions cut 5 bases from V and 6 bases from J, with 11 bases between. CDR3 length equals 13 residues. Germline V lookup: CDR1 MNHNY, CDR2 SVGAGI (reference sequence).

In its sample, this clone was seen a few times. The CDR3 region has the DNA TGTGCCAGCGGACAAGGGGGGAACCAAGAGACCCAGTACTTC. It translates to CASGQGGNQETQYF. The chain recombines TRBV25-1 with TRBJ2-5; either TRBD1 or TRBD2 may supply D (6 bases each). Trimming took 8 bases from V and 0 from J, leaving 13 bases between them. The CDR3 extends over 14 amino acids. Germline CDR1 is MGHDK and CDR2 is SYGVNS.

This clone was counted at least ten times. The same CDR3 is also encoded by other DNA sequences in this sample. This chain links TRBV4-1 with TRBJ2-2; 14 bases fit TRBD2. Germline V lookup: CDR1 MGHRA, CDR2 YSYEKL. CDR3 length: 18 residues. V shed 1 base and J 5 bases; nucleotides not matched to a gene: 6. CDR3 region: CASSQGGLAGVGTGELFF. Written as DNA, the CDR3 is TGCGCCAGCAGCCAAGGGGGACTAGCGGGAGTAGGTACCGGGGAGCTGTTTTTT.

CDR3: CASSPIGGDTQYF. The CDR3, as DNA: TGTGCCAGCAGTCCCATCGGGGGAGATACGCAGTATTTT. The chain recombines TRBV6-4 with TRBJ2-3, with TRBD2 as a possible D gene (6 bases). V was cut by 5 bases and J by 5 bases, with 11 bases left in between. Germline CDR1 and CDR2: MRHNA and SNTAGT. The CDR3 is made up of 13 amino acids.

The J gene is TRBJ2-7, the V gene TRBV6-6; D possibly corresponds to TRBD1 (5 bases). Germline V gene sequence: CDR1 MNHNY, CDR2 SVGAGI (reference sequence). The CDR3 is 13 residues long. Trimming left V 5 bases short and J 5 bases short, with 13 bases between. The CDR3 DNA sequence: TGTGCCAGCAGTCCCCAGGGTTCCCACGAGCAGTACTTC. Its translation: CASSPQGSHEQYF.

This clone was observed a single time. This chain connects TRBV28 to TRBJ2-7; D uncertain. CDR3 length: 15 residues. Germline loops: CDR1 MDHEN, CDR2 SYDVKM. V gave up 6 bases and J gave up 2 bases, with 17 bases separating them. CDR3 sequence (DNA): TGTGCCAGCAGCTCATTTGGCGCTCAACCCTACGAGCAGTACTTC. It is translated as CASSSFGAQPYEQYF. The variable domain in full, completed from reference TRBV28 and TRBJ2-7, reads DVKVTQSSRYLVKRTGEKVFLECVQDMDHENMFWYRQDPGLGLRLIYFSYDVKMKEKGDIPEGYSVSREKKERFSLILESASTNQTSMYLCASSSFGAQPYEQYFGPGTRLTVT.

The DNA for the CDR3 is TGTGCCAGCGGGCGGGACTCACGCCCTGGCGAGCAGTACTTC. It is translated as CASGRDSRPGEQYF. The chain has TRBV6-5 and TRBJ2-7; D possibly corresponds to TRBD2 (6 bases). The germline gives CDR1 MNHEY, CDR2 SVGAGI. Trimming took off 8 bases at V and 6 bases at J, with 20 bases between the two ends. This CDR3 is 14 amino acids long.

The V gene is TRBV9, the J gene TRBJ2-3; no firm D call. Germline CDR1 SGDLS, CDR2 YYNGEE. CDR3 size: 15 residues. The V end was cut by 3 bases, the J end by 3 bases, with 14 bases between. The CDR3 protein is CASSAFDPGTDTQYF. DNA of the CDR3: TGTGCCAGCAGCGCCTTCGACCCCGGGACAGATACGCAGTATTTT.

This chain uses TRBV28 with TRBJ1-3; D call uncertain. CDR3 length equals 15 residues. CDR1 is MDHEN, CDR2 SYDVKM, per germline. The V end was cut by 5 bases, the J end by 3 bases, with 14 bases between. For the CDR3, the DNA is TGTGCCAGCAGTCTAAATTCGGGGTTTGGAAACACCATATATTTT. Residues: CASSLNSGFGNTIYF.

The V call is TRBV28, the J call TRBJ2-5; no definite D call. Germline CDR1 MDHEN, CDR2 SYDVKM. V lost 1 base and J 7 bases, leaving 13 bases between the germline ends. CDR3 length: 14 residues. The CDR3 DNA reads TGTGCCAGCAGTTTATCCCCCGCGGCTCGGACCCAGTACTTC. This codes for CASSLSPAARTQYF.

This chain connects TRBV28 to TRBJ2-7, with 7 bases that match TRBD2. CDR1 is MDHEN, CDR2 SYDVKM, per germline. The V segment lost 6 bases and the J segment 2 bases; nucleotides outside the gene matches: 7. The CDR3 totals 14 residues. The CDR3 nucleotides read TGTGCCAGCAGGGGAGGGACTGACCCCTACGAGCAGTACTTC. It translates to CASRGGTDPYEQYF.

The chain carries TRBV11-2 and TRBJ2-3, with TRBD2 as a possible D gene (5 bases). V was trimmed by 2 bases and J by 3 bases, leaving 15 bases between them. Germline lookup yields CDR1 SGHAT and CDR2 FQNNGV. The CDR3 consists of 16 residues. CDR3 protein: CASSLTGSGWTDTQYF. The CDR3 coding sequence is TGTGCCAGCAGCTTAACGGGGAGTGGATGGACAGATACGCAGTATTTT.

This clone was detected many times. The rearrangement joins TRBV2 to TRBJ2-1; D might be TRBD2 (5 bases). V shed 5 bases and J shed 1 base, with 12 bases lying between them. Germline V gives CDR1 SNHLY, CDR2 FYNNEI. This CDR3 spans 15 amino acids. DNA for the CDR3: TGTGCCAGCAGTAAACTAGTCGGTTCCTACAATGAGCAGTTCTTC. It codes for CASSKLVGSYNEQFF.